A selection of T cell receptor beta chains follows, all from one sample in a study of cytomegalovirus exposure and HLA in healthy donors. Sequencing used immunoSEQ multiplex PCR; TCRdb keeps in-frame clones, though not all of them. Among tens of thousands of clones listed, around 76% were seen once. The sequenced sample was PBMCs. The receptors stem from a man between 18 and 29 years old in good health and CMV-seronegative. The CDR3 runs from the conserved cysteine through the conserved F or W. The order of the fields is D gene, V gene, J gene, clone size, CDR3 length, CDR3 protein, CDR3 DNA. The D gene is left open where the match is weak. Not every row has a clone size; where given, it reads once, few, many or a size class.

d_call: TRBD1; v_call: TRBV5-1; j_call: TRBJ2-5; clone_size: NA; cdr3_length: 15; cdr3_aa: CASSLGQGEGETQYF; cdr3_nt: TGCGCCAGCAGCTTGGGACAGGGGGAAGGAGAGACCCAGTACTTC
d_call: NA; v_call: TRBV13; j_call: TRBJ2-6; clone_size: NA; cdr3_length: 15; cdr3_aa: CASSLGRSGANVLTF; cdr3_nt: TGTGCCAGCAGCCTGGGGAGGTCTGGGGCCAACGTCCTGACTTTC
d_call: TRBD1; v_call: TRBV28; j_call: TRBJ1-6; clone_size: once; cdr3_length: 15; cdr3_aa: CASSPSTGENSPLHF; cdr3_nt: TGTGCCAGCAGTCCCTCCACAGGGGAAAATTCACCCCTCCACTTT
d_call: NA; v_call: TRBV30; j_call: TRBJ1-6; clone_size: NA; cdr3_length: 17; cdr3_aa: CAWSRPGGIFLYSPLHF; cdr3_nt: TGTGCCTGGAGTCGGCCGGGCGGGATCTTTTTGTATTCACCCCTCCACTTT
d_call: TRBD1; v_call: TRBV10-3; j_call: TRBJ1-1; clone_size: NA; cdr3_length: 15; cdr3_aa: CAISVRRDRGNEAFF; cdr3_nt: TGTGCCATCAGTGTAAGGAGGGACAGGGGGAATGAAGCTTTCTTT
d_call: NA; v_call: TRBV27; j_call: TRBJ2-1; clone_size: NA; cdr3_length: 14; cdr3_aa: CASRGGVKKNEQFF; cdr3_nt: TGTGCCAGCAGGGGCGGGGTCAAAAAGAATGAGCAGTTCTTC
d_call: NA; v_call: TRBV6-5; j_call: TRBJ2-1; clone_size: NA; cdr3_length: 15; cdr3_aa: CATSPTRSLYNEQFF; cdr3_nt: TGTGCCACCTCCCCCACTAGGAGCCTTTACAATGAGCAGTTCTTC
d_call: TRBD2; v_call: TRBV5-1; j_call: TRBJ2-3; clone_size: NA; cdr3_length: 15; cdr3_aa: CASSSGLAGADTQYF; cdr3_nt: TGCGCCAGCAGCTCGGGACTAGCGGGGGCAGATACGCAGTATTTT
d_call: NA; v_call: TRBV21-1; j_call: TRBJ1-5; clone_size: few; cdr3_length: 17; cdr3_aa: CASSKEKGARWNQPQHF; cdr3_nt: TGTGCCAGCAGCAAAGAAAAGGGGGCGAGGTGGAATCAGCCCCAGCATTTT
d_call: NA; v_call: TRBV5-4; j_call: TRBJ1-1; clone_size: NA; cdr3_length: 12; cdr3_aa: CASSSVEGKAFF; cdr3_nt: TGTGCCAGCAGCTCAGTCGAGGGAAAAGCTTTCTTT
d_call: NA; v_call: TRBV14; j_call: TRBJ2-7; clone_size: NA; cdr3_length: 15; cdr3_aa: CASSQETGIPYEQYF; cdr3_nt: TGTGCCAGCAGCCAAGAAACAGGGATTCCCTACGAGCAGTACTTC
d_call: TRBD2; v_call: TRBV28; j_call: TRBJ2-7; clone_size: NA; cdr3_length: 14; cdr3_aa: CASGGRGGRNEQYF; cdr3_nt: TGTGCCAGCGGAGGGCGGGGGGGCAGGAACGAGCAGTACTTC
d_call: NA; v_call: TRBV11-2; j_call: TRBJ1-5; clone_size: few; cdr3_length: 19; cdr3_aa: CASSSLTPFLLNSNQPQHF; cdr3_nt: TGTGCCAGCAGCTCCCTAACCCCGTTTTTATTGAATAGCAATCAGCCCCAGCATTTT
d_call: NA; v_call: TRBV28; j_call: TRBJ1-5; clone_size: NA; cdr3_length: 15; cdr3_aa: CASSRDTRNNQPQHF; cdr3_nt: TGTGCCAGCAGTCGGGACACCCGGAACAATCAGCCCCAGCATTTT
d_call: NA; v_call: TRBV30; j_call: TRBJ1-6; clone_size: NA; cdr3_length: 13; cdr3_aa: CACLKDRGSPLHF; cdr3_nt: TGTGCCTGCCTAAAGGATCGGGGTTCACCCCTCCACTTT
d_call: TRBD1; v_call: TRBV5-1; j_call: TRBJ2-3; clone_size: NA; cdr3_length: 15; cdr3_aa: CASSSRQGSTDTQYF; cdr3_nt: TGCGCCAGCAGCTCCCGACAGGGATCAACAGATACGCAGTATTTT